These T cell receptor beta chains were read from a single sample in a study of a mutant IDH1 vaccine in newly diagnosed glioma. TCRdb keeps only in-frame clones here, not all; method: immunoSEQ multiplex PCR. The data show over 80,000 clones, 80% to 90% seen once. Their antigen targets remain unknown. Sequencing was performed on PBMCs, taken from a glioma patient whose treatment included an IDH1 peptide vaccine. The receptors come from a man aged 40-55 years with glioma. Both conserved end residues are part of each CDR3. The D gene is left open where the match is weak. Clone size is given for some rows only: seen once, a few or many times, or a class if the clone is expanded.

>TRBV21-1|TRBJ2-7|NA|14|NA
CASRRDGASYEQYF
TGTGCCAGCAGGAGGGACGGTGCTTCCTACGAGCAGTACTTC
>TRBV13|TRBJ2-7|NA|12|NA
CASSLAGGEQYF
TGTGCCAGCAGCTTAGCCGGGGGCGAGCAGTACTTC
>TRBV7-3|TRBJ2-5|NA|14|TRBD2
CASSLAGDGETQYF
TGTGCCAGCAGCTTAGCGGGAGACGGAGAGACCCAGTACTTC
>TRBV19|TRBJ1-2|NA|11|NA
CASSILDGYTF
TGTGCCAGTAGTATTCTCGATGGCTACACCTTC
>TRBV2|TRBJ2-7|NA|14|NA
CASSRRIDGHEQYF
TGTGCCAGCAGCCGCCGAATTGACGGGCACGAGCAGTACTTC
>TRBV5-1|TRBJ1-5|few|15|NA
CASSPGGSPGQPQHF
TGCGCCAGCAGCCCTGGGGGGAGCCCAGGGCAGCCCCAGCATTTT
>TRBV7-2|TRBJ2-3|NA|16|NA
CASSLVSVSSTDTQYF
TGTGCCAGCAGCTTAGTTAGCGTATCTAGCACAGATACGCAGTATTTT
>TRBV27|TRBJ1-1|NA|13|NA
CASSLSSYTEAFF
TGTGCCAGCAGTTTATCGTCCTACACTGAAGCTTTCTTT
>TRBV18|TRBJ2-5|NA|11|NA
CASSPKETQYF
TGTGCCAGCTCACCAAAAGAGACCCAGTACTTC
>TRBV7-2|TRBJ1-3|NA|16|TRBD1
CASSLYRGSTGNTIYF
TGTGCCAGCAGCTTATACAGGGGTTCTACTGGAAACACCATATATTTT
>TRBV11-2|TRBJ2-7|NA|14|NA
CASSLGTLQYEQYF
TGTGCCAGCAGCTTAGGGACACTTCAATACGAGCAGTACTTC
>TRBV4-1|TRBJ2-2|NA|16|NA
CASSQGTGVRTGELFF
TGCGCCAGCAGCCAAGGAACGGGGGTCCGCACCGGGGAGCTGTTTTTT
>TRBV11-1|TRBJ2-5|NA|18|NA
CASSLAGAVGDPRETQYF
TGTGCCAGCAGCTTAGCCGGGGCGGTGGGAGACCCACGGGAGACCCAGTACTTC
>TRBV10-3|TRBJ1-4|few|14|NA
CAISHRAGGEKLFF
TGTGCCATCAGCCACAGGGCCGGGGGGGAAAAACTGTTTTTT
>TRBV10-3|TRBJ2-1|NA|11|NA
CAISPRDEQFF
TGTGCCATCAGTCCGCGAGATGAGCAGTTCTTC
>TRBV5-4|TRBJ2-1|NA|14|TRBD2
CASTLAGVIDEQFF
TGTGCCAGCACGCTAGCGGGAGTTATCGATGAGCAGTTCTTC
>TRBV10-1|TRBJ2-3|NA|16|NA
CASTVQGQIGTDTQYF
TGCGCCAGCACCGTTCAGGGTCAAATCGGCACAGATACGCAGTATTTT
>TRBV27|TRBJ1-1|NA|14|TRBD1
CASSQRQGSTEAFF
TGTGCCAGCAGTCAACGACAGGGGAGCACTGAAGCTTTCTTT
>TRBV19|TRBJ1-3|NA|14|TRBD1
CASSIGTVGNTIYF
TGTGCCAGTAGTATTGGGACAGTTGGAAACACCATATATTTT
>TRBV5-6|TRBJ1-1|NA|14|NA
CASSLGGRNTEAFF
TGTGCCAGCAGCTTAGGAGGGAGGAACACTGAAGCTTTCTTT
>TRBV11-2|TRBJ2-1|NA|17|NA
CASSLDRPASSYNEQFF
TGTGCCAGCAGCTTAGATCGTCCGGCTTCCTCCTACAATGAGCAGTTCTTC
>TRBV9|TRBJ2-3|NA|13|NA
CASSAGTLETQYF
TGTGCCAGCAGCGCCGGGACTCTCGAAACGCAGTATTTT
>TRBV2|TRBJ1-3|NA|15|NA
CASRASRSSGNTIYF
TGTGCCAGCAGGGCCAGCCGGAGCTCTGGAAACACCATATATTTT
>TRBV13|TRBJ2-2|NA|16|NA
CASSDMGPPNTGELFF
TGTGCCAGCAGCGATATGGGACCACCGAACACCGGGGAGCTGTTTTTT
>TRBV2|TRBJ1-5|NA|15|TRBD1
CASRGTGSHNQPQHF
TGTGCCAGCAGGGGGACAGGGAGTCATAATCAGCCCCAGCATTTT
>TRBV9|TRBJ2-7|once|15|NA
CASAAGGGSSYEQYF
TGTGCCAGCGCCGCGGGTGGGGGGTCCTCCTACGAGCAGTACTTC
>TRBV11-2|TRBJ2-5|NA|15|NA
CASSFLGEYQETQYF
TGTGCCAGCAGCTTCCTGGGAGAGTACCAAGAGACCCAGTACTTC
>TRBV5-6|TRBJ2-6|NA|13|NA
CASSLSGANVLTF
TGTGCCAGCAGCTTGTCTGGGGCCAACGTCCTGACTTTC
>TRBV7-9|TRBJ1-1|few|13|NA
CASSPTRNTEAFF
TGTGCCAGCAGCCCGACGAGGAACACTGAAGCTTTCTTT
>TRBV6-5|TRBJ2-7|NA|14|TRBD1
CASRPPGQGNEQYF
TGTGCCAGCAGACCTCCGGGACAGGGGAACGAGCAGTACTTC
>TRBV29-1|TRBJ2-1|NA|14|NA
CSGGRVGSYNEQFF
TGCAGCGGTGGCAGGGTAGGCTCCTACAATGAGCAGTTCTTC
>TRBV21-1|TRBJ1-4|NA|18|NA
CASSPPWDNRSTNEKLFF
TGTGCCAGCAGCCCCCCCTGGGACAACAGATCAACTAATGAAAAACTGTTTTTT
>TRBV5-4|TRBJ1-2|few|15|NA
CASSPQGQPNYGYTF
TGTGCCAGCAGCCCCCAGGGACAACCGAACTATGGCTACACCTTC
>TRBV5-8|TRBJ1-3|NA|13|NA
CASSYISGNTIYF
TGTGCCAGCTCCTATATCTCTGGAAACACCATATATTTT
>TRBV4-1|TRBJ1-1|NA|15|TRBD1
CASSRGGQGIGEAFF
TGCGCCAGCAGCCGAGGGGGACAGGGTATCGGTGAAGCTTTCTTT
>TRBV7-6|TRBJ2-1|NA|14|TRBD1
CASSQPDRDDEQFF
TGTGCCAGCAGCCAACCGGACAGGGACGATGAGCAGTTCTTC
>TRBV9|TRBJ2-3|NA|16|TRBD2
CASSVRIAGEGDTQYF
TGTGCCAGCAGCGTGAGAATAGCGGGAGAGGGTGATACGCAGTATTTT
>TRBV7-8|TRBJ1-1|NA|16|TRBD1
CASSLAGDRAVTEAFF
TGTGCCAGCAGCTTAGCGGGGGACAGGGCGGTCACTGAAGCTTTCTTT
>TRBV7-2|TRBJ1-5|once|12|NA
CASSLGGQPQHF
TGTGCCAGCAGCTTAGGAGGTCAGCCCCAGCATTTT
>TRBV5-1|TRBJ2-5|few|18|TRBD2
CASSLGFGTPKGGETQYF
TGCGCCAGCAGCTTGGGGTTTGGGACTCCTAAGGGAGGGGAGACCCAGTACTTC
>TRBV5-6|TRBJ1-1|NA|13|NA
CASSLRELDSPFF
TGTGCCAGCAGCTTAAGAGAACTGGACAGTCCTTTCTTT
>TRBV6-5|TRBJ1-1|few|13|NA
CASIGIGNTEAFF
TGTGCCAGCATCGGGATAGGGAACACTGAAGCTTTCTTT